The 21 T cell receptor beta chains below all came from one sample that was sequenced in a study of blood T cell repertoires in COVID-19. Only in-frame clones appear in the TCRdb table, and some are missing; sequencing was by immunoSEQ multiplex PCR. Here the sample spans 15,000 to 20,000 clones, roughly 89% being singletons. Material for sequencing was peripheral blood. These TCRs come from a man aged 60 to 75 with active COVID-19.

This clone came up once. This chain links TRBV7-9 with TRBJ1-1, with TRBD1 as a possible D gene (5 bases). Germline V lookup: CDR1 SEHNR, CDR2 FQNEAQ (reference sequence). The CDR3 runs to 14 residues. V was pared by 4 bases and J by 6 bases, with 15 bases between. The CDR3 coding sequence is TGTGCCAGCAGCTACTATCACGGGGGATCTGAAGCTTTCTTT. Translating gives CASSYYHGGSEAFF.

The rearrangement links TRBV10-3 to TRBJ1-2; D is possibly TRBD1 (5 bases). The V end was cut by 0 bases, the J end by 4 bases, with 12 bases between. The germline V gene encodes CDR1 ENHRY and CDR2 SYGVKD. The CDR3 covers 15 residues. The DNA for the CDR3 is TGTGCCATCAGTGAGTCGACTTCGGGACTCTATGGCTACACCTTC. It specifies CAISESTSGLYGYTF.

The CDR3 DNA sequence: TGTGCCAGCAGTCCGTCGGGTCCCCCGGGAGCCTATGGCTACACCTTC. It specifies CASSPSGPPGAYGYTF. The rearrangement uses TRBV27 and TRBJ1-2; D remains unclear. Trimming removed 5 bases from V and 4 bases from J, with 20 bases in between. The CDR3 runs to 16 residues. Germline-derived CDR1 and CDR2 are MNHEY and SMNVEV (reference sequence).

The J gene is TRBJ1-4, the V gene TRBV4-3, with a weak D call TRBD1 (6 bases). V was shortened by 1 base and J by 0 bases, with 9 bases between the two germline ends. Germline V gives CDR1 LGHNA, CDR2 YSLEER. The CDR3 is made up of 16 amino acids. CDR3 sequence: CASSQGTASTNEKLFF. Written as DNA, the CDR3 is TGCGCCAGCAGCCAAGGGACAGCTTCAACTAATGAAAAACTGTTTTTT.

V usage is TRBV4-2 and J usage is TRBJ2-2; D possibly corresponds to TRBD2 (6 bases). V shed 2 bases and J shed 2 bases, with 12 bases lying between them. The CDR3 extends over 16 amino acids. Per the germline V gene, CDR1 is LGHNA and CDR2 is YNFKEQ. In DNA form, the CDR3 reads TGTGCCAGCAGCCAACGAACGGGGGTCAACACCGGGGAGCTGTTTTTT. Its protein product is CASSQRTGVNTGELFF.

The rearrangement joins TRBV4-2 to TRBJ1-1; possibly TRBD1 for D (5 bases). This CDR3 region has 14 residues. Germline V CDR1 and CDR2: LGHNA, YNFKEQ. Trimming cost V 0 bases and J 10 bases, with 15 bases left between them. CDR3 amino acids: CASSQDRGVRGAFF. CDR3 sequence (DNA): TGTGCCAGCAGCCAAGATCGGGGGGTGAGAGGAGCTTTCTTT.

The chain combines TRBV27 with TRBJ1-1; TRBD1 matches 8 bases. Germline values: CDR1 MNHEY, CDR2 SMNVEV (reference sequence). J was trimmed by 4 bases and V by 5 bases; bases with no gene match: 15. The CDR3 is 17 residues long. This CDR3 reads CASSPRWTGIVGTEAFF. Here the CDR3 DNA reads TGTGCCAGCAGTCCCCGGTGGACAGGGATTGTTGGCACTGAAGCTTTCTTT.

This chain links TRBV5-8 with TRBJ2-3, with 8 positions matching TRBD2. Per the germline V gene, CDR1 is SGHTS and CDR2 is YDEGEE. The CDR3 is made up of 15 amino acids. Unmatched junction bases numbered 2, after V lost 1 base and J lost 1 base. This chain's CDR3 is CASSLRRGGTDTQYF. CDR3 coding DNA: TGTGCCAGCAGCTTGCGGCGGGGGGGCACAGATACGCAGTATTTT. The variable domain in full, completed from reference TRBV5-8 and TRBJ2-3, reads EAGVTQSPTHLIKTRGQQATLRCSPISGHTSVYWYQQALGLGLQFLLWYDEGEERNRGNFPPRFSGRQFPNYSSELNVNALELEDSALYLCASSLRRGGTDTQYFGPGTRLTVL.

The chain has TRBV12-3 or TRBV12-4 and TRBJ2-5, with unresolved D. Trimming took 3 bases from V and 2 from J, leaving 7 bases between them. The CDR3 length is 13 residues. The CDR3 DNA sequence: TGTGCCAGCAGTTTCCTCCAGCAAGAGACCCAGTACTTC. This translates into CASSFLQQETQYF.

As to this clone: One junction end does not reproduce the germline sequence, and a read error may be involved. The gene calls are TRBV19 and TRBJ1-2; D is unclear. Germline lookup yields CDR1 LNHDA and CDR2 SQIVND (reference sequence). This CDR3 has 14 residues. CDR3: CASSIEIKSNGCTF. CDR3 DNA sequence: TGTGCCAGTAGTATAGAGATAAAGTCGAATGGCTGCACCTTC.

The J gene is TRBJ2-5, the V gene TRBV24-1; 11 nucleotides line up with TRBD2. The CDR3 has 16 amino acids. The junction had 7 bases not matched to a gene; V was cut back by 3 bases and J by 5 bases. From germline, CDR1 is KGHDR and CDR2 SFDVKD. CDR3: CATSDPIAGGRETQYF. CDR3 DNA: TGTGCCACCAGTGATCCAATAGCGGGGGGGCGCGAGACCCAGTACTTC.

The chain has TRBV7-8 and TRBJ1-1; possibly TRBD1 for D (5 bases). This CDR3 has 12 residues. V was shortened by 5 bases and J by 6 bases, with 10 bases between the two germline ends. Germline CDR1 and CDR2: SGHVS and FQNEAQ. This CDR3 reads CASSPGPPEAFF. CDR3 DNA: TGTGCCAGCAGCCCAGGGCCCCCTGAAGCTTTCTTT.

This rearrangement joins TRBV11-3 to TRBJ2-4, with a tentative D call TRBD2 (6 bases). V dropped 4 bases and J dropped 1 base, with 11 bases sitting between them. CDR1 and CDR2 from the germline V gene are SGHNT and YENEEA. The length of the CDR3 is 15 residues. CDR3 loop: CASSSSAGAKNIQYF. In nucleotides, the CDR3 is TGTGCCAGCAGCTCCTCAGCGGGCGCCAAAAACATTCAGTACTTC.

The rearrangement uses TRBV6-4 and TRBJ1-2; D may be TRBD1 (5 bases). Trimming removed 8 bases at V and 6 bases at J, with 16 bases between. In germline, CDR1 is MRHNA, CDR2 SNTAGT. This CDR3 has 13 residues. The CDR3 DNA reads TGTGCCAGCCGAGTACAGGCTTTCAATGGCTACACCTTC. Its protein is CASRVQAFNGYTF.

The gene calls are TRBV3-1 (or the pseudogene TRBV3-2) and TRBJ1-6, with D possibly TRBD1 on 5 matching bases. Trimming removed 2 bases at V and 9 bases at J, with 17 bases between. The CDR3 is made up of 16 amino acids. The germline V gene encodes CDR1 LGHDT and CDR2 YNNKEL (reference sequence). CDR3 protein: CASSQITDSRPSPLHF. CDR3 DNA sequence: TGTGCCAGCAGCCAAATTACCGACAGCCGGCCTTCACCCCTCCACTTT.

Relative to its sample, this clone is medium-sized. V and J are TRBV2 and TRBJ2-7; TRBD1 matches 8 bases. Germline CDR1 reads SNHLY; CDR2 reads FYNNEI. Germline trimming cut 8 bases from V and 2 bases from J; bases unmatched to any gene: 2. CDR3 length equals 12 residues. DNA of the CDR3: TGTGCCAGCGGACAGGGAGCCTACGAGCAGTACTTC. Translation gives CASGQGAYEQYF. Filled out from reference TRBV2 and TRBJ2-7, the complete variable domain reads EPEVTQTPSHQVTQMGQEVILRCVPISNHLYFYWYRQILGQKVEFLVSFYNNEISEKSEIFDDQFSVERPDGSNFTLKIRSTKLEDSAMYFCASGQGAYEQYFGPGTRLTVT.

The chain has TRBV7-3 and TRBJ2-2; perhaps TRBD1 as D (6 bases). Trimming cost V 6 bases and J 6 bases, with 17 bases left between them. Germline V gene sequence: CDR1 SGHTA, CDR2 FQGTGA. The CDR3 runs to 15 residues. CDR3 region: CASRAGAGVAGELFF. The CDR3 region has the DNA TGTGCCAGCAGGGCCGGGGCAGGGGTAGCCGGGGAGCTGTTTTTT. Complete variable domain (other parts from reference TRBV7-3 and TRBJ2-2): GAGVSQTPSNKVTEKGKYVELRCDPISGHTALYWYRQSLGQGPEFLIYFQGTGAADDSGLPNDRFFAVRPEGSVSTLKIQRTERGDSAVYLCASRAGAGVAGELFFGEGSRLTVL.

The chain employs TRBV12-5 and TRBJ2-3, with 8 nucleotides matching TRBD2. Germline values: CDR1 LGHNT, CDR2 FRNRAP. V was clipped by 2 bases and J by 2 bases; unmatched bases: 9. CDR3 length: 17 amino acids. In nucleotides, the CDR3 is TGTGCTAGTGGTTTGCCAAATCCGGGACTAGTCACAGATACGCAGTATTTT. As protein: CASGLPNPGLVTDTQYF.

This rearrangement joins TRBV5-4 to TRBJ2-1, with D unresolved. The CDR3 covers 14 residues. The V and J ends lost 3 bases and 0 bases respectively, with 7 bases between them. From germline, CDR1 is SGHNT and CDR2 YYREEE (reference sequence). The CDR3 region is CASSSDTSYNEQFF. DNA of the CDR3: TGTGCCAGCAGCTCCGACACCTCCTACAATGAGCAGTTCTTC.

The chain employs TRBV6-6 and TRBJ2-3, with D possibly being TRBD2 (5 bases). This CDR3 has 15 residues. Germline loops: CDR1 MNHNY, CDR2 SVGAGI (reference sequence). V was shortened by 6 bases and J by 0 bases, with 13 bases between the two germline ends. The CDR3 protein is CASSRGRTSTDTQYF. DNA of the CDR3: TGTGCCAGCAGCCGCGGACGGACTAGCACAGATACGCAGTATTTT.

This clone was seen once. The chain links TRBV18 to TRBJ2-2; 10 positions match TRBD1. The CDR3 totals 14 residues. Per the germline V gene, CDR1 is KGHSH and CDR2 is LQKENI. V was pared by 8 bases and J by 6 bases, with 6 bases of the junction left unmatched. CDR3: CASRTDRGAGELFF. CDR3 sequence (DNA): TGTGCCAGCCGGACGGACAGGGGGGCCGGGGAGCTGTTTTTT.